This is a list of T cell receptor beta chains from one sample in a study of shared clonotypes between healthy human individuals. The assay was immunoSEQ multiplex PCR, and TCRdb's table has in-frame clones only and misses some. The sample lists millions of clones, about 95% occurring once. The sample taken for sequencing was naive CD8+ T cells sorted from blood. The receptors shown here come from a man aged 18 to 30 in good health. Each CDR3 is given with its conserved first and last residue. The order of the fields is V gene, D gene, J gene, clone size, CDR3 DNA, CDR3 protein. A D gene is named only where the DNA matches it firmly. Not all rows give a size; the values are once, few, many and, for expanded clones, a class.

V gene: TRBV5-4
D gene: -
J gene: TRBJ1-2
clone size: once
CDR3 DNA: TGTGCCAGCAGCTTGGGGCAGACGGGCTACACCTTC
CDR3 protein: CASSLGQTGYTF

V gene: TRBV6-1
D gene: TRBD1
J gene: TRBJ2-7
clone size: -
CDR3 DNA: TGTGCCAGCAGTCGGACAGGGGTGGACTCCTACGAGCAGTACTTC
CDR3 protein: CASSRTGVDSYEQYF

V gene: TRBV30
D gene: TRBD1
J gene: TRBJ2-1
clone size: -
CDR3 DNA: TGTGCCTGGAGTAAAACCGGGACAGGGATCTACAATGAGCAGTTCTTC
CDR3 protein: CAWSKTGTGIYNEQFF

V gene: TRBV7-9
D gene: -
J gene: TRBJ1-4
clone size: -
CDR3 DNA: TGTGCCAGCAGCTTAGCAGAAGGAGGTTCAACTAATGAAAAACTGTTTTTT
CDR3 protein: CASSLAEGGSTNEKLFF

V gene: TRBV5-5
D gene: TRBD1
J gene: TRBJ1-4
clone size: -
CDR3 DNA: TGTGCCAGCAGCCTTGTCCCGGGACAGGGGTCGGGTGAAAAACTGTTTTTT
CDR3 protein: CASSLVPGQGSGEKLFF

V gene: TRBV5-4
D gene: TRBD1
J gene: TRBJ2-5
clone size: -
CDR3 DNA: TGTGCCAGCAGCTTGGCAGGGGGCGAAGAGACCCAGTACTTC
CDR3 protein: CASSLAGGEETQYF

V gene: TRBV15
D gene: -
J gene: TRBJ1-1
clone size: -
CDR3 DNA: TGTGCCACCAGCAGAGATTCCCAGAACACTGAAGCTTTCTTT
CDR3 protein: CATSRDSQNTEAFF

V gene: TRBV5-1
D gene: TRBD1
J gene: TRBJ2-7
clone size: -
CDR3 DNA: TGCGCCAGCAGCTTGGCAGGGGGCGGCCCCTACGAGCAGTACTTC
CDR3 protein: CASSLAGGGPYEQYF

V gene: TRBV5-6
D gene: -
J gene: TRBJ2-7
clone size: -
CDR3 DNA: TGTGCCAGCAGCCAGGACGGAGTGGAGCAGTACTTC
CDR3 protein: CASSQDGVEQYF

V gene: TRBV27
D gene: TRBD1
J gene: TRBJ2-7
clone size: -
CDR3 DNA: TGTGCCAGCAGTTGGGGGACAGGAGACTACGAGCAGTACTTC
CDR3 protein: CASSWGTGDYEQYF

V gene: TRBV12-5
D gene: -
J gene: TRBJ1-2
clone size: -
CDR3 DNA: TGTGCTAGTGGTTTGGGGGGCCCCAACTATGGCTACACCTTC
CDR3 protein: CASGLGGPNYGYTF

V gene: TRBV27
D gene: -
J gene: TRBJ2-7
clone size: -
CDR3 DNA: TGTGCCAGCAGTTATGGGACAAACTACGAGCAGTACTTC
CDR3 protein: CASSYGTNYEQYF

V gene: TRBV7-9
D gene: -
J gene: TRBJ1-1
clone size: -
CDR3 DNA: TGTGCCAGCAGCTTACTTGATCAGGCGTACACTGAAGCTTTCTTT
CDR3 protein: CASSLLDQAYTEAFF

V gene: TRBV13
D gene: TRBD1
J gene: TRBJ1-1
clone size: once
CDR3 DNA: TGTGCCAGCAGCTCCACCGACAGGGGACTCACTGAAGCTTTCTTT
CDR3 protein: CASSSTDRGLTEAFF

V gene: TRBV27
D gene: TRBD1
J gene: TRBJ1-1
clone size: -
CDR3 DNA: TGTGCCAGCAGTTTAGAAGGGGGCGTCACTGAAGCTTTCTTT
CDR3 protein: CASSLEGGVTEAFF

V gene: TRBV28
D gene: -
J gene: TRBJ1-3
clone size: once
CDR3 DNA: TGTGCCAGCAGTTTAGGGATAAACACCATATATTTT
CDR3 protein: CASSLGINTIYF

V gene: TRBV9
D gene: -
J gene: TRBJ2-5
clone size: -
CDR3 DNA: TGTGCCAGCAGCGTAGGTGGTAGCAGGGAGACCCAGTACTTC
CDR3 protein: CASSVGGSRETQYF

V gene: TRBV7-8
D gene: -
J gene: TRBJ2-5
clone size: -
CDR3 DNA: TGTGCCAGCAGCTTAGGATTATGGGGGGGCGGGCAAGAGACCCAGTACTTC
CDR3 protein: CASSLGLWGGGQETQYF

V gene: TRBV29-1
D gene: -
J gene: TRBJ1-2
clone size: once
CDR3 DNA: TGCAGCGCTATTCTGGACTATGGCTACACCTTC
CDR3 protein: CSAILDYGYTF